Listed below are T cell receptor beta chains from one sample, sequenced in a study of response to subunit inactivated influenza vaccine. TCRdb re-derived calls from the RT-PCR reads in MiXCR, one entry per CDR3 protein. The table has roughly 160,000 distinct CDR3 sequences, around 11% seen once. Specimen: CD8+ T cells sorted from PBMCs, collected about 23 months after vaccination. The receptor set was obtained from a man between 45 and 75 years old who received an inactivated influenza vaccine. CDR3s leave out the opening cysteine and the closing phenylalanine or tryptophan. The size of a clone is reported for some rows only, either as once, few or many, or as a class for expanded clones.

TRBJ2-5 | TRBV1 | - | TSHRTSGVETQY
TRBJ2-1 | TRBV18 | - | ASSPSGRTYNEQF
TRBJ2-7 | TRBV7-6 | medium-sized | ASSLGSSGRVYEQY
TRBJ2-7 | TRBV2 | - | ASSVSTYEQY
TRBJ2-1 | TRBV7-9 | - | ASSLGLAGWGEQF
TRBJ2-6 | TRBV12-3/TRBV12-4 | - | ARSSKGQGLSGANVLT
TRBJ2-2 | TRBV9 | - | ASSISGGAGGELF
TRBJ2-3 | TRBV6-1 | - | ASSRTGGSADTQY
TRBJ2-7 | TRBV12-3/TRBV12-4 | few | ASSPGGATYEQY
TRBJ1-1 | TRBV5-1 | few | ASSFRPGQGQGTEAF
TRBJ2-7 | TRBV4-3 | - | ASSQGVGFPYEQY
TRBJ1-5 | TRBV4-2 | few | ASSRYRAAESNQPQH
TRBJ1-1 | TRBV4-1 | many | ASSETGEGTEAF
TRBJ1-3 | TRBV4-3 | few | ASSDRVYGNTIY
TRBJ2-4 | TRBV3-1 | - | ASSSPGQAPSPIDIQY
TRBJ2-1 | TRBV12-3/TRBV12-4 | few | ASSRTRGTNEQF
TRBJ2-7 | TRBV28 | few | ASRDPRGYEQY
TRBJ2-1 | TRBV5-8 | few | ASSLPRGGWVQF
TRBJ1-4 | TRBV2 | - | ASRAGRHQGEKLF
TRBJ2-1 | TRBV25-1 | once | ASSDLGLADNNEQF
TRBJ1-4 | TRBV25-1 | few | ASSEFEGFATNEKLF
TRBJ2-2 | TRBV6-2/TRBV6-3 | - | ASSYSWQGAGELF
TRBJ2-1 | TRBV30 | few | AWSWGPGNEQF
TRBJ2-1 | TRBV4-2 | few | ASSPGLEYNEQF
TRBJ2-1 | TRBV5-1 | - | ASSLEDPRDEQF
TRBJ1-6 | TRBV4-3 | - | ASSQGGTGKGSYNSPLH
TRBJ2-7 | TRBV28 | many | ASSLKRVLPDEQY
TRBJ2-1 | TRBV2 | - | ASSSGAGQF
TRBJ2-2 | TRBV30 | many | AWSVTVGELF
TRBJ2-3 | TRBV7-3 | - | ASSALAGHTDTQY
TRBJ1-1 | TRBV4-3 | - | ASSQDPWSMNTEAF
TRBJ2-3 | TRBV4-2 | few | ASSQDIPGARMDTQY
TRBJ1-2 | TRBV7-3 | - | ASSPPRAVSYGYT
TRBJ2-7 | TRBV12-3/TRBV12-4 | - | ASSLRGLGSYEQY
TRBJ2-7 | TRBV14 | - | ASSRPPGGLYEQY
TRBJ1-4 | TRBV6-2/TRBV6-3 | - | ASSYSIGELDEKLF
TRBJ2-1 | TRBV29-1 | - | SVGGGTADPYNEQF
TRBJ2-7 | TRBV7-8 | many | ASSDKTGKYEQY
TRBJ2-1 | TRBV7-9 | few | ASSPRQGHYSYNEQF
TRBJ2-2 | TRBV6-5 | few | ASSYGAGGTGELF
TRBJ2-1 | TRBV14 | - | ASSQFRVHEQF
TRBJ2-3 | TRBV7-3 | many | ASSLTGVNTDTQY
TRBJ2-5 | TRBV6-6 | - | ASTNRGQTQY
TRBJ1-1 | TRBV5-1 | - | ASSLSRVSGTEAF
TRBJ2-1 | TRBV9 | - | ASSVAGLAGVHEQF
TRBJ2-3 | TRBV4-2 | - | ASSQDGDRTDTQY
TRBJ2-1 | TRBV6-1 | few | ASTPGLGMKDEQF
TRBJ2-1 | TRBV10-1 | few | ASSTGGRNEQF
TRBJ2-2 | TRBV6-5 | - | ASSYVTGDTGELF
TRBJ2-2 | TRBV9 | - | ASSDRQGENTGELF
TRBJ2-7 | TRBV28 | few | ASSLGLVGLYEQY
TRBJ2-3 | TRBV6-5 | - | ASSYSTPGGTQY
TRBJ2-7 | TRBV10-3 | many | AISESTGDISEQY